The 21 T cell receptor beta chains below all came from one sample that was sequenced in a study of monozygotic twins with cystic fibrosis. Some clones are missing from TCRdb's copy, which holds only in-frame ones; the method was immunoSEQ multiplex PCR. The sample lists approximately 25,000 clones, around 93% occurring once. Sequencing was carried out using blood. These receptors were taken from a girl aged 2 to 9 with cystic fibrosis.

The genes are TRBV7-2 and TRBJ2-1, with 8 bases aligning to TRBD2. Trimming at V came to 4 bases and at J to 12 bases, leaving 17 bases not matched to a gene. Germline V gene sequence: CDR1 SGHTA, CDR2 FQGNSA. The CDR3 consists of 16 residues. CDR3: CASSSPIVGGAQGQFF. In DNA form, the CDR3 reads TGTGCCAGCAGCTCCCCCATCGTCGGGGGGGCTCAGGGGCAGTTCTTC.

The chain combines TRBV7-2 with TRBJ2-7; D possibly uses TRBD1 or TRBD2 (5 bases each). V lost 6 bases and J 1 base, leaving 16 bases between the germline ends. There are 15 residues in the CDR3. Germline V gene data show CDR1 as SGHTA and CDR2 as FQGNSA. CDR3 protein: CASSSTLGVSYEQYF. CDR3 nucleotide sequence: TGTGCCAGCAGTTCCACTTTGGGGGTTTCCTACGAGCAGTACTTC.

This chain uses TRBV2 with TRBJ2-5; 9 nucleotides agree with TRBD2. This CDR3 has 14 residues. The V gene end was trimmed by 6 bases and the J gene end by 2 bases; junction bases not matched to a gene: 4. Germline lookup yields CDR1 SNHLY and CDR2 FYNNEI. CDR3 protein: CASRISGGQETQYF. In nucleotides, the CDR3 is TGTGCCAGCAGGATTAGCGGGGGACAAGAGACCCAGTACTTC.

This clone occurred a few times. J is TRBJ1-1 and V is TRBV27; D not certain. From germline, CDR1 is MNHEY and CDR2 SMNVEV (reference sequence). This CDR3 has 13 residues. V was cut by 4 bases and J by 1 base, with 7 bases left in between. The CDR3 DNA sequence: TGTGCCAGCAGTTATTACAGGAACACTGAAGCTTTCTTT. Amino acids: CASSYYRNTEAFF.

V and J are TRBV4-3 and TRBJ2-3; possibly TRBD2 for D (6 bases). Trimming took 0 bases from V and 6 from J, leaving 16 bases between them. CDR1 is LGHNA and CDR2 is YSLEER in the germline V gene. CDR3 size: 16 residues. CDR3 region: CASSQERGLQYDTQYF. CDR3 bases: TGCGCCAGCAGCCAAGAAAGGGGACTGCAGTACGATACGCAGTATTTT.

The rearrangement uses TRBV11-2 and TRBJ1-5; D uncertain. Germline lookup yields CDR1 SGHAT and CDR2 FQNNGV. The CDR3 contains 13 residues. V was shortened by 4 bases and J by 5 bases, with 9 bases between the two germline ends. The CDR3 sequence: CASSYNQDQPQHF. The CDR3 bases are TGTGCCAGCAGCTACAACCAGGATCAGCCCCAGCATTTT.

The chain carries TRBV6-4 and TRBJ2-1, with D perhaps matching TRBD2 (6 bases). The V end lost 0 bases, the J end lost 10 bases, and 10 bases lay between the germline ends. The germline V gene has CDR1 MRHNA and CDR2 SNTAGT. The CDR3 totals 13 residues. CDR3 residues: CASSDSPGGEQFF. The CDR3 DNA is TGTGCCAGCAGTGACTCGCCTGGAGGGGAGCAGTTCTTC.

This chain links TRBV30 with TRBJ2-7, with TRBD1 as a possible D gene (5 bases). The V gene lost 2 bases and the J gene lost 5 bases, with 13 bases spanning the gap. Germline V CDR1 and CDR2: GTSNPN, SVGIG (reference sequence). CDR3 size: 13 residues. For the CDR3, the DNA is TGTGCCTGGAGTAGGGGCAGGGCGGACGAGCAGTACTTC. As protein: CAWSRGRADEQYF. Together with reference TRBV30 and TRBJ2-7, the CDR3 gives the full variable domain: SQTIHQWPATLVQPVGSPLSLECTVEGTSNPNLYWYRQAAGRGLQLLFYSVGIGQISSEVPQNLSASRPQDRQFILSSKKLLLSDSGFYLCAWSRGRADEQYFGPGTRLTVT.

The CDR3 sequence: CASSLASAYEQYF. DNA of the CDR3: TGTGCCAGCAGCTTAGCCTCAGCCTACGAGCAGTACTTC. The V and J genes are TRBV7-8 and TRBJ2-7; D gene ambiguous. Germline CDR1 reads SGHVS; CDR2 reads FQNEAQ. The CDR3 sequence is 13 residues long. Between the trimmed V and J ends, which lost 0 bases and 2 bases, there was a span of 5 bases.

This rearrangement joins TRBV9 to TRBJ2-3; the D gene is possibly TRBD2 (6 bases). With 5 bases removed from V and 2 bases from J, the gap between germline ends came to 12 bases. In germline, CDR1 is SGDLS, CDR2 YYNGEE. The CDR3 is 14 amino acids. The CDR3: CASSVGLSTDTQYF. The CDR3 DNA follows: TGTGCCAGCAGTGTGGGACTTTCCACAGATACGCAGTATTTT.

This sequence joins TRBV4-2 and TRBJ1-1; D ambiguous. Germline values: CDR1 LGHNA, CDR2 YNFKEQ. V lost 0 bases and J lost 5, with 16 bases in between. There are 16 residues in the CDR3. The CDR3 coding sequence is TGTGCCAGCAGCCAAGATGTGGTAGGGTTTGGTACTGAAGCTTTCTTT. Translated, it gives CASSQDVVGFGTEAFF.

V usage is TRBV10-2 and J usage is TRBJ2-5; 7 bases are shared with TRBD2. This CDR3 region has 16 residues. CDR1 is WSHSY and CDR2 is SAAADI in the germline V gene. The V and J ends lost 3 bases and 4 bases, in that order; junction bases with no gene match: 11. The CDR3 region has the DNA TGCGCCAGCAGTGACGGGGCGGTTTCGGGGGGAGAGACCCAGTACTTC. It codes for CASSDGAVSGGETQYF.

The chain recombines TRBV6-5 with TRBJ1-1; TRBD1 agrees at 8 bases. Germline assignment: CDR1 MNHEY and CDR2 SVGAGI. The CDR3 has 16 residues. Germline trimming cut 0 bases from V and 3 bases from J; bases unmatched to any gene: 6. CDR3 loop: CASSYSIQGADTEAFF. Written as DNA, the CDR3 is TGTGCCAGCAGTTACTCGATCCAGGGGGCGGACACTGAAGCTTTCTTT.

This chain joins TRBV2 and TRBJ2-5; D is perhaps TRBD1 (5 bases). The CDR3 length is 10 residues. The V gene's germline CDR1 is SNHLY and CDR2 FYNNEI. Trimming cost V 7 bases and J 9 bases, with 9 bases left between them. CDR3 sequence reads: CASNLGAQYF. CDR3 DNA sequence: TGTGCCAGCAATCTAGGGGCCCAGTACTTC.

The V call is TRBV5-4, the J call TRBJ1-1; D may be TRBD1 (5 bases). This CDR3 has 14 residues. V was pared by 3 bases and J by 1 base, with 10 bases between. The germline V gene encodes CDR1 SGHNT and CDR2 YYREEE (reference sequence). CDR3 protein: CASSYDRENTEAFF. CDR3 nucleotide sequence: TGTGCCAGCAGCTACGACAGAGAGAACACTGAAGCTTTCTTT.

The rearrangement links TRBV4-3 to TRBJ2-4, with D unresolved. The CDR3 covers 14 residues. The germline gives CDR1 LGHNA, CDR2 YSLEER. V was shortened by 1 base and J by 5 bases, with 9 bases between the two germline ends. For the CDR3, the DNA is TGCGCCAGCAGCCAAGGGCCGAGCGAAAACATTCAGTACTTC. Translating gives CASSQGPSENIQYF.

The chain combines TRBV7-2 with TRBJ2-2; D unclear. Germline CDR1 and CDR2: SGHTA and FQGNSA. Trimming took off 8 bases at V and 0 bases at J, with 7 bases between the two ends. The CDR3 is 13 amino acids. The CDR3 region has the DNA TGTGCCAGCTTAGTCCCGAACACCGGGGAGCTGTTTTTT. Translation gives CASLVPNTGELFF.

The V call is TRBV6-1, the J call TRBJ1-5, with D perhaps matching TRBD1 (5 bases). The CDR3 has 14 residues. Germline V gene sequence: CDR1 MNHNS, CDR2 SASEGT. V gave up 0 bases and J gave up 7 bases, with 10 bases separating them. The CDR3 DNA reads as TGTGCCAGCAGTGAAGCGGGGGGGTTGCAGCCCCAGCATTTT. Translated: CASSEAGGLQPQHF.

V and J are TRBV5-4 and TRBJ1-2; D unclear. Per germline, CDR1 SGHNT and CDR2 YYREEE (reference sequence). The V and J ends lost 0 bases and 7 bases respectively, with 7 bases between them. The CDR3 loop spans 12 amino acids. This chain's CDR3 is CASSLDQFGYTF. Here the CDR3 DNA reads TGTGCCAGCAGCTTGGATCAGTTTGGCTACACCTTC.

V and J are TRBV2 and TRBJ1-6; 8 bases map to TRBD1. The CDR3 length is 16 residues. The germline CDR1 and CDR2 sequences are SNHLY and FYNNEI. J was trimmed by 8 bases and V by 4 bases; bases with no gene match: 10. In DNA form, the CDR3 reads TGTGCCAGCAGTGGCCCAGGACAGGGCCCTTATTCACCCCTCCACTTT. Protein: CASSGPGQGPYSPLHF. Drawing the rest from reference TRBV2 and TRBJ1-6, the complete variable domain is EPEVTQTPSHQVTQMGQEVILRCVPISNHLYFYWYRQILGQKVEFLVSFYNNEISEKSEIFDDQFSVERPDGSNFTLKIRSTKLEDSAMYFCASSGPGQGPYSPLHFGNGTRLTVT.

The chain employs TRBV6-6 and TRBJ1-3; D may be TRBD1 (5 bases). The germline V and J ends were trimmed by 6 bases and 2 bases, with 17 bases remaining between them. Germline-derived CDR1 and CDR2 are MNHNY and SVGAGI (reference sequence). The CDR3 has 16 residues. CDR3 bases: TGTGCCAGCAGCCGAAAACAGGAGATGGCTGGAAACACCATATATTTT. Its translation is CASSRKQEMAGNTIYF.